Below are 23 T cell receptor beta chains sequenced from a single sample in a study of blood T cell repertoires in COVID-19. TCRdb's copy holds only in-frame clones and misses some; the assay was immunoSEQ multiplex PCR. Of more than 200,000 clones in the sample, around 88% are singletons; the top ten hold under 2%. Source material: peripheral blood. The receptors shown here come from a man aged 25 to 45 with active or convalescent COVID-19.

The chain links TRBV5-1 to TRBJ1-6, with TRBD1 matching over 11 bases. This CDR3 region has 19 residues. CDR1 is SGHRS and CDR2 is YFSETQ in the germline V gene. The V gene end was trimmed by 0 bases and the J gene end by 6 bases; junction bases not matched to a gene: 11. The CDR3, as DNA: TGCGCCAGCAGCTTGGTTTCGCGGACAGGGGGCCCTGTTAATTCACCCCTCCACTTT. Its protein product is CASSLVSRTGGPVNSPLHF.

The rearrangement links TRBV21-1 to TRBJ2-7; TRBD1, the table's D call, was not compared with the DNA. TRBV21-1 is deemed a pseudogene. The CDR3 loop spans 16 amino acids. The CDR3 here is CASSKVRGDTSYEQYF. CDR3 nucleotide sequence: TGTGCCAGCAGCAAAGTGAGAGGGGACACGTCCTACGAGCAGTACTTC.

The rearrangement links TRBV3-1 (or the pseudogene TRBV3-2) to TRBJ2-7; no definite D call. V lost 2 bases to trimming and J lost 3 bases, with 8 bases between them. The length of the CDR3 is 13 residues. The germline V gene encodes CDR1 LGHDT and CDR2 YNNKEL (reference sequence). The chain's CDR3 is CASSQKTSYEQYF. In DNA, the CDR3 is TGTGCCAGCAGCCAAAAAACGAGCTACGAGCAGTACTTC.

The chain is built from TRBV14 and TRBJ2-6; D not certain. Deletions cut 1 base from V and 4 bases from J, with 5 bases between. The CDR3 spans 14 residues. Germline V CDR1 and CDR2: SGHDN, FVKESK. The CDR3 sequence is CASSQGAGANVLTF. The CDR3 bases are TGTGCCAGCAGCCAAGGAGCCGGGGCCAACGTCCTGACTTTC. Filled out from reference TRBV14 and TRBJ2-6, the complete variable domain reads EAGVTQFPSHSVIEKGQTVTLRCDPISGHDNLYWYRRVMGKEIKFLLHFVKESKQDESGMPNNRFLAERTGGTYSTLKVQPAELEDSGVYFCASSQGAGANVLTFGAGSRLTVL.

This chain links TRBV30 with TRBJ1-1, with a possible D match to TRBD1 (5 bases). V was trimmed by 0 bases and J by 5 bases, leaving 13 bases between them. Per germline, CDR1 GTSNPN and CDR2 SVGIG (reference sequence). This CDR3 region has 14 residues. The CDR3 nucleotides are TGTGCCTGGAGTGTTGACAGACGAACAACTGAAGCTTTCTTT. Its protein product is CAWSVDRRTTEAFF. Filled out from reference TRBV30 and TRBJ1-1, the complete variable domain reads SQTIHQWPATLVQPVGSPLSLECTVEGTSNPNLYWYRQAAGRGLQLLFYSVGIGQISSEVPQNLSASRPQDRQFILSSKKLLLSDSGFYLCAWSVDRRTTEAFFGQGTRLTVV.

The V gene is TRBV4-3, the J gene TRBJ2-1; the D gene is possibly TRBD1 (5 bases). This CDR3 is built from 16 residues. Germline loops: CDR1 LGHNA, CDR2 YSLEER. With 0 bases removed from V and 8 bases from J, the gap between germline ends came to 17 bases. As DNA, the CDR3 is TGCGCCAGCAGCCAAGATCTCCGTCAGGGCGCGGATGAGCAGTTCTTC. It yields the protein CASSQDLRQGADEQFF.

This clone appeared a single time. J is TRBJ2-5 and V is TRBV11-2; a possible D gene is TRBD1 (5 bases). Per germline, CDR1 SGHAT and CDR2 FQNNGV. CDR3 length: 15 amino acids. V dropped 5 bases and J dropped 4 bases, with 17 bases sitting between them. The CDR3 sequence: CASSQFLGEGETQYF. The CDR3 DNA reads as TGTGCCAGCAGCCAGTTTCTAGGGGAAGGAGAGACCCAGTACTTC.

CDR3 loop: CASSGTGTPATEAFF. In DNA, the CDR3 is TGTGCCAGCAGTGGTACCGGGACACCCGCCACTGAAGCTTTCTTT. The V gene is TRBV2, the J gene TRBJ1-1; weak D call: TRBD1 (6 bases). Looked up from germline, CDR1 is SNHLY and CDR2 is FYNNEI. V was cut by 4 bases and J by 4 bases, with 16 bases left in between. This CDR3 has 15 amino acids.

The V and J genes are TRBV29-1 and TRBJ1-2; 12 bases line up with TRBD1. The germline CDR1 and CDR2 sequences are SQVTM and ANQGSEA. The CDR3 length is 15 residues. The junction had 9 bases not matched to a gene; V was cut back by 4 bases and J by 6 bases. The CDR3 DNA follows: TGCAGCGTTGTCGCGTCCCGGGACAGGGGGCATGGCTACACCTTC. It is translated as CSVVASRDRGHGYTF.

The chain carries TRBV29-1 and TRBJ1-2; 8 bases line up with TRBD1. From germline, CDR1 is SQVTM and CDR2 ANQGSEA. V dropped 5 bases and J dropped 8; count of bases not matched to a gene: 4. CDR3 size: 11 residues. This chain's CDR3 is CSVPRGLGYTF. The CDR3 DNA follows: TGCAGCGTTCCCAGGGGGCTCGGCTACACCTTC.

The CDR3 sequence: CASSITGAGANVLTF. CDR3 nucleotides: TGCGCCAGCAGCATTACAGGGGCTGGGGCCAACGTCCTGACTTTC. The chain couples TRBV5-1 to TRBJ2-6; 7 positions agree with TRBD1. With 4 bases clipped from V and 2 bases from J, the junction kept 3 bases outside the gene matches. The CDR3 spans 15 residues. Germline values: CDR1 SGHRS, CDR2 YFSETQ.

CDR3 residues: CAWSAGVLGNEQYF. The CDR3 DNA reads as TGTGCCTGGAGTGCGGGGGTCCTCGGGAACGAGCAGTACTTC. The chain employs TRBV30 and TRBJ2-7, with D maybe TRBD2 (6 bases). The CDR3 is made up of 14 amino acids. In germline, CDR1 is GTSNPN, CDR2 SVGIG (reference sequence). V gave up 1 base and J gave up 5 bases, with 15 bases separating them.

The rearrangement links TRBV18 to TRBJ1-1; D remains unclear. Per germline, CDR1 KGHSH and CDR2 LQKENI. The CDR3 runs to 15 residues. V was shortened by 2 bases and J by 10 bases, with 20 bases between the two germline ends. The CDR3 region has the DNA TGTGCCAGCTCACCATCTAACGGGGTCCAATGGGTAGCTTTCTTT. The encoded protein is CASSPSNGVQWVAFF.

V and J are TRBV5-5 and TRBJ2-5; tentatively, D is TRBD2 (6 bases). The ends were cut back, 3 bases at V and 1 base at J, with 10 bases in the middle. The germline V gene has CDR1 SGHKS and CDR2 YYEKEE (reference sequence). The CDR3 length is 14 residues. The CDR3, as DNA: TGTGCCAGCAGCTCCCCCGGGGGCCAAGAGACCCAGTACTTC. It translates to CASSSPGGQETQYF.

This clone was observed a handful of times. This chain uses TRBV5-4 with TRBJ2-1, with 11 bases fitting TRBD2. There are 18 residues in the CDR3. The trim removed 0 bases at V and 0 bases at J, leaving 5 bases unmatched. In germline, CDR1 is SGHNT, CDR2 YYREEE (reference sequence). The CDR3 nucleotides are TGTGCCAGCAGCTTGGATCTAGCGGGGGGCCGCTCCTACAATGAGCAGTTCTTC. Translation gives CASSLDLAGGRSYNEQFF. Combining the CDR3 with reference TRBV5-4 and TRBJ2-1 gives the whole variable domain ETGVTQSPTHLIKTRGQQVTLRCSSQSGHNTVSWYQQALGQGPQFIFQYYREEENGRGNFPPRFSGLQFPNYSSELNVNALELDDSALYLCASSLDLAGGRSYNEQFFGPGTRLTVL.

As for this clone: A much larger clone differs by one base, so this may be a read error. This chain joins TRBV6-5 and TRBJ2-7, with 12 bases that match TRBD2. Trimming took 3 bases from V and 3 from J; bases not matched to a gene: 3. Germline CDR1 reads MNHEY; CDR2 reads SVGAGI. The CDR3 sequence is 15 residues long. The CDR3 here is CASSYSTSGGYEQYF. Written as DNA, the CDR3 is TGTGCCAGCAGTTATTCGACTAGCGGGGGCTACGAGCAGTACTTC.

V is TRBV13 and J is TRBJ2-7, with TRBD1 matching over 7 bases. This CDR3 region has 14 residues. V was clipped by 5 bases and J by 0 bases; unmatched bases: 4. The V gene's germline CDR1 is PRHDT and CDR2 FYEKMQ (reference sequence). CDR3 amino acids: CASSDRDSSYEQYF. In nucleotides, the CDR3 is TGTGCCAGCAGCGACCGGGACAGCTCCTACGAGCAGTACTTC.

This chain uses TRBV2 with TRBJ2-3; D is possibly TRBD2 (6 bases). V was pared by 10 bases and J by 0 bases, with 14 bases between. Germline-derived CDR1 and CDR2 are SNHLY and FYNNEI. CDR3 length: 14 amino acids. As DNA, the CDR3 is TGTGCCACCTCAGTCGGGGGAAGCACAGATACGCAGTATTTT. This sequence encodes CATSVGGSTDTQYF.

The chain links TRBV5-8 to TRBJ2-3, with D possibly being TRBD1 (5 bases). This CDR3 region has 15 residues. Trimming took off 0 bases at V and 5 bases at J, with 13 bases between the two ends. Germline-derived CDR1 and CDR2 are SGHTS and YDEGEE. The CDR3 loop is CASSLGSGSIDTQYF. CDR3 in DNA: TGTGCCAGCAGCTTGGGGTCAGGGTCGATAGATACGCAGTATTTT.

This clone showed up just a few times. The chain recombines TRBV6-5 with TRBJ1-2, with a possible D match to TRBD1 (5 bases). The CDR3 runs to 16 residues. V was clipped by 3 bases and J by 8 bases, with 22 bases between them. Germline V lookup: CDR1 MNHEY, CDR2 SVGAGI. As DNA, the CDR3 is TGTGCCAGCAGTTATCTAGACAGTCCGGGGGTTAGGGGCTACACCTTC. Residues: CASSYLDSPGVRGYTF.

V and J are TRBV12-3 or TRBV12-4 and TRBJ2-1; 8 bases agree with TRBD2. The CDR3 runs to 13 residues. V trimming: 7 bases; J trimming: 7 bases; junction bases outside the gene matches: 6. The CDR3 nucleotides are TGTGCCAGCACCCTCCTAGCGGGTAATGAGCAGTTCTTC. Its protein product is CASTLLAGNEQFF.

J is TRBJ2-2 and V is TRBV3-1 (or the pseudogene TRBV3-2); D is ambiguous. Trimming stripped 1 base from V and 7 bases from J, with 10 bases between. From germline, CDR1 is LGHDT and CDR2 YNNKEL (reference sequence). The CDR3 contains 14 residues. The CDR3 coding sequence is TGTGCCAGCAGCCAAGTGGAGAGCCGCGGGGAGCTGTTTTTT. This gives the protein CASSQVESRGELFF.

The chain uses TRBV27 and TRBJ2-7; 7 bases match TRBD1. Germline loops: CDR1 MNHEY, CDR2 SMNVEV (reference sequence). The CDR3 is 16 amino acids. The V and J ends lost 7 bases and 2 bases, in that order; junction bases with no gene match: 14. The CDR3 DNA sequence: TGTGCCAGCACCTCCCGAAGGGGCCAGGGGGCCTACGAGCAGTACTTC. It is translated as CASTSRRGQGAYEQYF.